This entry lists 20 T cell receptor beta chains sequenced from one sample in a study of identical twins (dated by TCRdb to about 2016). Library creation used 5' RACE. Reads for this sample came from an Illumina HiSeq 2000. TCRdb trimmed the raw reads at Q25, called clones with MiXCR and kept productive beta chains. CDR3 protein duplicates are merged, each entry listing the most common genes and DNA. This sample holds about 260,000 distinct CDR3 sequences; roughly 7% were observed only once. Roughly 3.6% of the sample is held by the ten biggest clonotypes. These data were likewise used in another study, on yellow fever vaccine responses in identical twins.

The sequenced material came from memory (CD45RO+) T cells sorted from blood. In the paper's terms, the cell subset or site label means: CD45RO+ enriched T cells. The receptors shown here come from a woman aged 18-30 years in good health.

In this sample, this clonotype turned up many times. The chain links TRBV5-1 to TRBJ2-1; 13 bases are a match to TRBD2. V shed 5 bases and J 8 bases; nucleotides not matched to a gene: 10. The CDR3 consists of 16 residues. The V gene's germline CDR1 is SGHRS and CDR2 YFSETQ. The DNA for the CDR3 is TGCGCCAGCAGACCAGGGACTAGCGGGAATTTTGATGAGCAGTTCTTC. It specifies CASRPGTSGNFDEQFF.

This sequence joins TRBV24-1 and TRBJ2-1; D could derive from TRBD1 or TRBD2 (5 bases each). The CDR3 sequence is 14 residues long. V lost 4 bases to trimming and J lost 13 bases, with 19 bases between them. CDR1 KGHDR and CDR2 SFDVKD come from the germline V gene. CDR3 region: CATSDPVRDQSQFF. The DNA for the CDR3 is TGTGCCACCAGTGACCCCGTCAGGGACCAATCCCAGTTCTTC.

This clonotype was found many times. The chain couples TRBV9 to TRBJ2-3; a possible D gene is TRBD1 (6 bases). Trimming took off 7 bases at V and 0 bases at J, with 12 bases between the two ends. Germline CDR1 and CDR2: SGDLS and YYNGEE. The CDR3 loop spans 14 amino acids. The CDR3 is CASAAQGSTDTQYF. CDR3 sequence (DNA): TGTGCCAGCGCCGCACAGGGAAGCACAGATACGCAGTATTTT.

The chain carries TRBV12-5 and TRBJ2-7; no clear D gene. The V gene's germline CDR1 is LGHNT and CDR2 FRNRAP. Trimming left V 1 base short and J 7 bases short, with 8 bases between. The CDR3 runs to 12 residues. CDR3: CASGLAKVEQYF. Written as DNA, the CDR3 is TGTGCTAGTGGTTTGGCCAAGGTAGAGCAGTACTTC.

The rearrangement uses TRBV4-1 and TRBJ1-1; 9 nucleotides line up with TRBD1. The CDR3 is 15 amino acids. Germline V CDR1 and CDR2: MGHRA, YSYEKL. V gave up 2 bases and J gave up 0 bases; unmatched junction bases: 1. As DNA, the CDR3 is TGCGCCAGCAGCCAATGGGACAGGGTGAACACTGAAGCTTTCTTT. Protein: CASSQWDRVNTEAFF.

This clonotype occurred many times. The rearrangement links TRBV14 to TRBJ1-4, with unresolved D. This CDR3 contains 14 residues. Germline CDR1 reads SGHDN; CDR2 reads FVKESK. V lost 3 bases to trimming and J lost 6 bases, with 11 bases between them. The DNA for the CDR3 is TGTGCCAGCAGCCAGAAGGACCAAGATGAAAAACTGTTTTTT. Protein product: CASSQKDQDEKLFF.

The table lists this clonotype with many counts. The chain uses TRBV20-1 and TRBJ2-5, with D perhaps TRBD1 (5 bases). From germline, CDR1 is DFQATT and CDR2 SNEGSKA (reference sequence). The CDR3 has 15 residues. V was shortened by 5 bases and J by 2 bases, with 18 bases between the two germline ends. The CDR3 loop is CSAASPQGPQETQYF. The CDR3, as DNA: TGCAGTGCTGCCTCGCCCCAGGGTCCTCAAGAGACCCAGTACTTC.

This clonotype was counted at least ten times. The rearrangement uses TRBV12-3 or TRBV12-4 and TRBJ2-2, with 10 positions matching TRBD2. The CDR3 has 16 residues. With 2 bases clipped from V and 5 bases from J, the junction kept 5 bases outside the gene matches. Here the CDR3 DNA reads TGTGCCAGCAGTTTATCTAGCGGGGGAGGGACCGGGGAGCTGTTTTTT. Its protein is CASSLSSGGGTGELFF.

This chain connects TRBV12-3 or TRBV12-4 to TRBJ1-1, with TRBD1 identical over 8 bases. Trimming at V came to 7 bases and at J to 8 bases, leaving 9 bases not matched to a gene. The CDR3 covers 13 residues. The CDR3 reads CASTLGGTGEAFF. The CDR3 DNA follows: TGTGCCAGCACCTTGGGGGGGACAGGCGAAGCTTTCTTT.

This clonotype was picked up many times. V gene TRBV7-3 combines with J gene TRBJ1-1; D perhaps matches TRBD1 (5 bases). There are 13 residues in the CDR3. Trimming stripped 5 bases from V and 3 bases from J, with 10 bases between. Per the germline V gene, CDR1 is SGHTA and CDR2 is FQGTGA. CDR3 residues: CASSKQDYTEAFF. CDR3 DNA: TGTGCCAGCAGCAAACAGGATTACACTGAAGCTTTCTTT.

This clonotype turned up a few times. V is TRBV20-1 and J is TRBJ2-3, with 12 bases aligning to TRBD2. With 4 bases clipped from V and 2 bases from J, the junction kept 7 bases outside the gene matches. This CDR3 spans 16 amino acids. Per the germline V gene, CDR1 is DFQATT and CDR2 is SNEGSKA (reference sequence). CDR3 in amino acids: CSATPTSGGLTDTQYF. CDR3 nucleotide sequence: TGCAGTGCTACCCCGACTAGCGGGGGACTCACAGATACGCAGTATTTT.

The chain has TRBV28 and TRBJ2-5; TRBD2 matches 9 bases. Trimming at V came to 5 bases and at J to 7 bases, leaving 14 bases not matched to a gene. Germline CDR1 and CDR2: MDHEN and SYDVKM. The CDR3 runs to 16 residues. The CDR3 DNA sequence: TGTGCCAGCAGTCCTACTTTGGCGGGAGGGCCTGGGACCCAGTACTTC. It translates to CASSPTLAGGPGTQYF. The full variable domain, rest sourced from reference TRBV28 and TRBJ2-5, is DVKVTQSSRYLVKRTGEKVFLECVQDMDHENMFWYRQDPGLGLRLIYFSYDVKMKEKGDIPEGYSVSREKKERFSLILESASTNQTSMYLCASSPTLAGGPGTQYFGPGTRLLVL.

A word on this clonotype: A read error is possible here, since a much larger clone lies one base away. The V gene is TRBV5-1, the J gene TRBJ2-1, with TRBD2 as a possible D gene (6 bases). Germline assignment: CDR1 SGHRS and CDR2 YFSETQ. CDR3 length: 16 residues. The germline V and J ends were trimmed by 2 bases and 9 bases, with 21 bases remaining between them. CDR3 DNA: TGCGCCAGCAGCTTTGGGGGGACGGCAAGGGTGGTTGAGCAGTTCTTC. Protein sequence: CASSFGGTARVVEQFF.

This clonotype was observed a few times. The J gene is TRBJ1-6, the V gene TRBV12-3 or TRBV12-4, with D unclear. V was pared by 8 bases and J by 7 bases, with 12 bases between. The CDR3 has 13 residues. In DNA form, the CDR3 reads TGTGCCAGCCGCCGCTCCCTGAATTCACCCCTCCACTTT. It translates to CASRRSLNSPLHF.

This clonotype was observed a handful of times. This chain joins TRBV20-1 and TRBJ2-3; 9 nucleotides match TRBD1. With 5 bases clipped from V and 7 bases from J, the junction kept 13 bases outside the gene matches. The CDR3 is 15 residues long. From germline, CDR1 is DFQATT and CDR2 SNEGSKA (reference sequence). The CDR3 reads CSASARDRDMYTQYF. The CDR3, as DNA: TGCAGTGCTTCCGCCCGGGACAGGGATATGTATACGCAGTATTTT.

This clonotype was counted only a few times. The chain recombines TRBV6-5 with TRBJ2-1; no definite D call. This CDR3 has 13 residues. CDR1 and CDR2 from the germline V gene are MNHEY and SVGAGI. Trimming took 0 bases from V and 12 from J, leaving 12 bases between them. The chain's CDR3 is CASSYSGRVGQFF. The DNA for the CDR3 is TGTGCCAGCAGTTACTCCGGGCGTGTTGGGCAGTTCTTC.

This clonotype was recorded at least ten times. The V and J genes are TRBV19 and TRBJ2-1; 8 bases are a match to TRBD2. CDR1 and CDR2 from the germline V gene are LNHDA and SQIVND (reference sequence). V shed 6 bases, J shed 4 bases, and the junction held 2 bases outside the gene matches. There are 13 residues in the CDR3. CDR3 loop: CASRASGYNEQFF. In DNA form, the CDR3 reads TGTGCCAGTAGGGCTAGCGGGTACAATGAGCAGTTCTTC.

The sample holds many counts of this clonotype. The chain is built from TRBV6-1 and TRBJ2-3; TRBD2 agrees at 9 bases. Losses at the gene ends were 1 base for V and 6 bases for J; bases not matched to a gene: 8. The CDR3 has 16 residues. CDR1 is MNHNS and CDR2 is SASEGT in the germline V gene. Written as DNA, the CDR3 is TGTGCCAGCAGTGAAGAGTCGAGCGGGGGGCGGGATACGCAGTATTTT. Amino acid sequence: CASSEESSGGRDTQYF.

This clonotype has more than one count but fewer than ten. CDR3 sequence: CASSLGPEKLFF. The CDR3, as DNA: TGTGCCAGCAGCTTAGGTCCGGAAAAACTGTTTTTT. The chain recombines TRBV7-2 with TRBJ1-4; D gene unclear. The length of the CDR3 is 12 residues. The V end was cut by 1 base, the J end by 8 bases, with 5 bases between. Germline V CDR1 and CDR2: SGHTA, FQGNSA.

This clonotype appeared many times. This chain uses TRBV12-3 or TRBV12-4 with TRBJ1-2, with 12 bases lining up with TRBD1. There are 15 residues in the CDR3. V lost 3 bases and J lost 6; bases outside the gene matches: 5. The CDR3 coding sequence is TGTGCCAGCAGTTTCGGGGACAGGGGGCGGAATGGCTACACCTTC. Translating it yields CASSFGDRGRNGYTF.